This T cell receptor beta chain was retrieved from a study of vaccination and CD4 T cells after COVID-19. Study overall: The convalescent population consisted of six males and four females, two of whom were of Hispanic ethnicity. Investigators drew the post-COVID samples a median approximately 100 days after diagnosis, with a range of 35 to 161. General study points: Median SARS-CoV-2-reactive clonotype numbers went from around 20 to 38; this increase was not significant.

Cultured CD4+ T-cell DNA underwent Oncomine TCR Beta short-read sequencing. TCRdb used MiXCR to reprocess the PCR reads, holding one entry per CDR3 protein. This sample has about 15,000 distinct CDR3 sequences, with roughly 73% found just once. On this clonotype: Its antigen is still unknown.

V was shortened by 0 bases and J by 4 bases, with 15 bases between the two germline ends. The CDR3 has 16 residues. Germline CDR1 MNHEY, CDR2 SVGAGI. Treatment here: 10-day PBMC culture with coronavirus spike peptide pools or control peptides (ViraFEST assay). Wells contained fewer than 2.5 million PBMCs each, and these were cultured with about 9.9 IU/ml IL-2 and approximately 10 ug/ml peptide pools. The sample taken for sequencing was CD4+ T cells from blood, cultured in vitro. The V and J genes are TRBV6-5 and TRBJ1-2; D perhaps matches TRBD1 (6 bases). This TCR came from a human donor who had recovered from COVID-19. In DNA, the CDR3 is TGTGCCAGCAGTTACTCCTACAGGGTAGGCAGCTATGGCTACACCTTC. It codes for CASSYSYRVGSYGYTF.